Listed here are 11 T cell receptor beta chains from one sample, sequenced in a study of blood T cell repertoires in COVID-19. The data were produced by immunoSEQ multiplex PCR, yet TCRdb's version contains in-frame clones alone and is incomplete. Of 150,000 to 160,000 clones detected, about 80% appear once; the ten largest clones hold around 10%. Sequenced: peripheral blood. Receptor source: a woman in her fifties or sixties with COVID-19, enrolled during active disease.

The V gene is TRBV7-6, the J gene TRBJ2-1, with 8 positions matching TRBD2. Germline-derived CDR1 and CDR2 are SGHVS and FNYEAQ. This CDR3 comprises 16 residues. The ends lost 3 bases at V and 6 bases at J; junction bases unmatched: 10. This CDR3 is CASSFLMTSASNEQFF. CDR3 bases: TGTGCCAGCAGCTTCCTAATGACTAGCGCCTCCAATGAGCAGTTCTTC. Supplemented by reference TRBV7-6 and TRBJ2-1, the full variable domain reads GAGVSQSPRYKVTKRGQDVALRCDPISGHVSLYWYRQALGQGPEFLTYFNYEAQQDKSGLPNDRFSAERPEGSISTLTIQRTEQRDSAMYRCASSFLMTSASNEQFFGPGTRLTVL.

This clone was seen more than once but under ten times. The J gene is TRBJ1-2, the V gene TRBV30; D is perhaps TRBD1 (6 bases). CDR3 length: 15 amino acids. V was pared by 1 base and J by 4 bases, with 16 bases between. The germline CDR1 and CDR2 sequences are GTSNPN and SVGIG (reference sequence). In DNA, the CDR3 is TGTGCCTGGAGTGGCGGTGGGGGCATCGGCTATGGCTACACCTTC. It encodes CAWSGGGGIGYGYTF.

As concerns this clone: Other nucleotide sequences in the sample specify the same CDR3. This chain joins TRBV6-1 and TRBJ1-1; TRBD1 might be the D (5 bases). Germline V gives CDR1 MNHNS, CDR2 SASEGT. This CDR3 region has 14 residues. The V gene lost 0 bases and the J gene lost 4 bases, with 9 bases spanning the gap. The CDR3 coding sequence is TGTGCCAGCAGTGAAGCCAAGGGGATCACTGAAGCTTTCTTT. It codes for CASSEAKGITEAFF.

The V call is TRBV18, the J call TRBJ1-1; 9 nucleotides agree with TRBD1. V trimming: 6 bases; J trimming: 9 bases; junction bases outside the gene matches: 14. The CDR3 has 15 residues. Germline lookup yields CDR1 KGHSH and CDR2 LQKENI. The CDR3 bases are TGTGCCAGCTCTCCTAGCCGGGACAGGGCTATCAAAGCTTTCTTT. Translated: CASSPSRDRAIKAFF.

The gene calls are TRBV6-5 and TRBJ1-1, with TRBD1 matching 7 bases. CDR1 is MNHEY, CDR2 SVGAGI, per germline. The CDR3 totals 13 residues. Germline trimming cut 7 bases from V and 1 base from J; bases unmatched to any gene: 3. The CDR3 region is CASTRTGNTEAFF. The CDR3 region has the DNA TGTGCCAGCACCCGGACAGGGAACACTGAAGCTTTCTTT.

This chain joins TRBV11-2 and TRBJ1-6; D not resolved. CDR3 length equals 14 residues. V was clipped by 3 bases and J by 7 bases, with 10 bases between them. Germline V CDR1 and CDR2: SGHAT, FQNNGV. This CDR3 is CASSFEGGNSPLHF. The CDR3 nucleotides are TGTGCCAGCAGCTTTGAAGGAGGCAATTCACCCCTCCACTTT. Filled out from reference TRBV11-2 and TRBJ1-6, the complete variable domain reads EAGVAQSPRYKIIEKRQSVAFWCNPISGHATLYWYQQILGQGPKLLIQFQNNGVVDDSQLPKDRFSAERLKGVDSTLKIQPAKLEDSAVYLCASSFEGGNSPLHFGNGTRLTVT.

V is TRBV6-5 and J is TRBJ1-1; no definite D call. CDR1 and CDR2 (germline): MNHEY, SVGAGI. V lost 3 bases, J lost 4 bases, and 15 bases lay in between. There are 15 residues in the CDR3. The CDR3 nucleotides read TGTGCCAGCAGTTATGCGACGAATCTAGGCACTGAAGCTTTCTTT. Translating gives CASSYATNLGTEAFF.

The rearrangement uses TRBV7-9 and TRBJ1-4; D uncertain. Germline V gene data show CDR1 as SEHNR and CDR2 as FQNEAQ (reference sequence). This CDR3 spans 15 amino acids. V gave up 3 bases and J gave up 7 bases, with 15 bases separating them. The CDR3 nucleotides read TGTGCCAGCAGCTTTTCTCGCAAGGAGGGTGAAAAACTGTTTTTT. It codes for CASSFSRKEGEKLFF. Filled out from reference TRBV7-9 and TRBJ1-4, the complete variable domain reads DTGVSQNPRHKITKRGQNVTFRCDPISEHNRLYWYRQTLGQGPEFLTYFQNEAQLEKSRLLSDRFSAERPKGSFSTLEIQRTEQGDSAMYLCASSFSRKEGEKLFFGSGTQLSVL.

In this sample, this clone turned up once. The CDR3 nucleotides are TGTGCCAGCAGCTTGGGCGGCAGACTAAACATTCAGTACTTC. This encodes CASSLGGRLNIQYF. The gene calls are TRBV5-6 and TRBJ2-4, with D hard to call. The germline V gene has CDR1 SGHDT and CDR2 YYEEEE. The V gene lost 0 bases and the J gene lost 6 bases, with 10 bases spanning the gap. The CDR3 consists of 14 residues.

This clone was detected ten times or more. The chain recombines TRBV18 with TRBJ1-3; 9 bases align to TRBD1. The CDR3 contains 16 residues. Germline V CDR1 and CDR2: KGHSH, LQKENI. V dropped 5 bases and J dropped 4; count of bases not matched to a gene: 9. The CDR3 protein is CASSEKTGQGGNTIYF. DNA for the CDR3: TGTGCCAGCTCAGAAAAAACGGGACAGGGAGGAAACACCATATATTTT.

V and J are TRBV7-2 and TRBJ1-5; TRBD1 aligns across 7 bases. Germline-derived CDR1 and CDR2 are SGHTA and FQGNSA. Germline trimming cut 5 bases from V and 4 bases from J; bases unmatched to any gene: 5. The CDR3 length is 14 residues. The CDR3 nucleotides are TGTGCCAGCAGCGCCTACAGGGGAAATCAGCCCCAGCATTTT. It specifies CASSAYRGNQPQHF. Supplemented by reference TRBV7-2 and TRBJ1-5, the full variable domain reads GAGVSQSPSNKVTEKGKDVELRCDPISGHTALYWYRQSLGQGLEFLIYFQGNSAPDKSGLPSDRFSAERTGGSVSTLTIQRTQQEDSAVYLCASSAYRGNQPQHFGDGTRLSIL.